These 6 T cell receptor beta chains originate from one sample sequenced in a study of shared clonotypes between healthy human individuals. Profiled with immunoSEQ multiplex PCR; TCRdb holds only in-frame clones, not every one. This sample yields 2 million to 3 million clones, of which just over 90% are seen a single time; 0.11% to 0.15% belongs to the top ten. The sample taken for sequencing was naive CD4+ T cells sorted from blood. Subset of the sample: CD45RA+ positively selected. These receptors all stem from a man younger than 35 in good health.

J is TRBJ2-2 and V is TRBV9; the D is unclear. V was clipped by 2 bases and J by 2 bases, with 13 bases between them. The length of the CDR3 is 16 residues. Germline loops: CDR1 SGDLS, CDR2 YYNGEE. The CDR3 bases are TGTGCCAGCAGCGTCGCATCGGTACAAAACACCGGGGAGCTGTTTTTT. As protein: CASSVASVQNTGELFF.

The chain uses TRBV29-1 and TRBJ1-1; D not certain. This CDR3 has 14 amino acids. V was trimmed by 1 base and J by 2 bases, leaving 11 bases between them. CDR1 is SQVTM, CDR2 ANQGSEA, per germline. CDR3 bases: TGCAGCGTTGAAGTCGGAAGTATTAACACTGAAGCTTTCTTT. Protein: CSVEVGSINTEAFF. Filled out from reference TRBV29-1 and TRBJ1-1, the complete variable domain reads SAVISQKPSRDICQRGTSLTIQCQVDSQVTMMFWYRQQPGQSLTLIATANQGSEATYESGFVIDKFPISRPNLTFSTLTVSNMSPEDSSIYLCSVEVGSINTEAFFGQGTRLTVV.

V usage is TRBV30 and J usage is TRBJ1-2; D gene ambiguous. The V gene's germline CDR1 is GTSNPN and CDR2 SVGIG (reference sequence). The CDR3 loop spans 13 amino acids. The CDR3 region has the DNA TGTGCTGGGAAAAAGGCAGGAGGGTATGGCTACACCTTC. It translates to CAGKKAGGYGYTF.

This chain uses TRBV9 with TRBJ1-2; perhaps TRBD1 as D (6 bases). Germline values: CDR1 SGDLS, CDR2 YYNGEE. There are 20 residues in the CDR3. Trimming left V 0 bases short and J 4 bases short, with 28 bases between. This chain's CDR3 is CASSVELNPAAGGGGYGYTF. The DNA of the CDR3 is TGTGCCAGCAGCGTAGAGTTAAATCCGGCGGCGGGAGGGGGAGGCTATGGCTACACCTTC.

The chain employs TRBV19 and TRBJ1-3; D might be TRBD1 (5 bases). Germline-derived CDR1 and CDR2 are LNHDA and SQIVND (reference sequence). V lost 7 bases and J 0 bases, leaving 16 bases between the germline ends. The length of the CDR3 is 16 residues. This CDR3 reads CASTLGAVSSGNTIYF. CDR3 nucleotide sequence: TGTGCCAGTACCCTAGGGGCGGTAAGCTCTGGAAACACCATATATTTT.

The chain combines TRBV5-4 with TRBJ2-5; 10 positions match TRBD1. The V gene end was trimmed by 4 bases and the J gene end by 5 bases; junction bases not matched to a gene: 8. The V gene's germline CDR1 is SGHNT and CDR2 YYREEE (reference sequence). The CDR3 spans 15 residues. The CDR3 sequence is CASSQPTGGTETQYF. CDR3 DNA: TGTGCCAGCAGCCAACCGACAGGGGGCACGGAGACCCAGTACTTC.